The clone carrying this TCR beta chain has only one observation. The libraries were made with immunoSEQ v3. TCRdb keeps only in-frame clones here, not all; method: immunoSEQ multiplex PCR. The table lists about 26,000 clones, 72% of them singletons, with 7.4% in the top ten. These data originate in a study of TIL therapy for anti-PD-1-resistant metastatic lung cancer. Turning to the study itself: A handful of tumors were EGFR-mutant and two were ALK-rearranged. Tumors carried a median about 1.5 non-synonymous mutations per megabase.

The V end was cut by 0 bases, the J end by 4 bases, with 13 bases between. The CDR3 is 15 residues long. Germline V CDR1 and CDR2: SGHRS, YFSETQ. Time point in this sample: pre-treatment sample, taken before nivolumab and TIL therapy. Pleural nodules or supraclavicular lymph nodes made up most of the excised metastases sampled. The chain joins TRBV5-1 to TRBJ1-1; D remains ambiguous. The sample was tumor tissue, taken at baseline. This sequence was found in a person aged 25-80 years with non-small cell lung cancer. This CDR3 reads CASSLVLDSGTEAFF. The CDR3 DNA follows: TGCGCCAGCAGCTTGGTATTGGACTCGGGCACTGAAGCTTTCTTT. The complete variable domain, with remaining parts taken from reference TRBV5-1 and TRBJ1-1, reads KAGVTQTPRYLIKTRGQQVTLSCSPISGHRSVSWYQQTPGQGLQFLFEYFSETQRNKGNFPGRFSGRQFSNSRSEMNVSTLELGDSALYLCASSLVLDSGTEAFFGQGTRLTVV.